The 7 T cell receptor beta chains given below trace back to one sample, sequenced in a study of blood T cell repertoires in COVID-19. Generated by immunoSEQ multiplex PCR, the TCRdb table keeps only in-frame clones and is missing some. The data show some 83,000 clones, with less than 90% seen just once and 3.5% to 4% held by the top ten. Material: peripheral blood. The receptors here all came from a man in his forties or fifties with acute or convalescent COVID-19.

The V and J genes are TRBV19 and TRBJ2-1; the D gene is possibly TRBD2 (6 bases). V shed 6 bases and J shed 10 bases, with 16 bases lying between them. In germline, CDR1 is LNHDA, CDR2 SQIVND (reference sequence). This CDR3 is built from 13 residues. In DNA form, the CDR3 reads TGTGCCAGTAGCCGGACCCCCGGAGGGGAGCAGTTCTTC. Translation gives CASSRTPGGEQFF.

The chain recombines TRBV6-6 with TRBJ2-5; 8 nucleotides line up with TRBD1. The CDR3 extends over 15 amino acids. J gave up 3 bases and V 2 bases, and 5 bases lay outside the gene matches. Looked up from germline, CDR1 is MNHNY and CDR2 is SVGAGI (reference sequence). The CDR3 loop is CASSYPDRGEETQYF. DNA of the CDR3: TGTGCCAGCAGTTACCCTGACAGGGGTGAAGAGACCCAGTACTTC.

The J gene is TRBJ1-5, the V gene TRBV19; 7 nucleotides match TRBD1. In germline, CDR1 is LNHDA, CDR2 SQIVND (reference sequence). V lost 10 bases to trimming and J lost 4 bases; unmatched junction nucleotides: 19. There are 17 residues in the CDR3. CDR3 region: CANSPGTERSRNQPQHF. The CDR3 nucleotides are TGTGCCAACTCTCCCGGGACAGAACGCTCTAGGAATCAGCCCCAGCATTTT.

This clone has just one count. V is TRBV4-3 and J is TRBJ2-1, with 8 positions matching TRBD1. This CDR3 spans 14 amino acids. The germline V gene has CDR1 LGHNA and CDR2 YSLEER. J lost 6 bases, V lost 4 bases, and 5 bases had no gene match. The CDR3 region is CASSRDRGSNEQFF. CDR3 in DNA: TGCGCCAGCAGCCGTGACAGGGGATCCAATGAGCAGTTCTTC.

The chain links TRBV25-1 to TRBJ2-3; D unresolved. The CDR3 is 15 residues long. Per germline, CDR1 MGHDK and CDR2 SYGVNS. The V and J ends lost 1 base and 0 bases respectively, with 8 bases between them. The CDR3 sequence: CASSEWYKSTDTQYF. DNA for the CDR3: TGTGCCAGCAGTGAATGGTACAAGAGCACAGATACGCAGTATTTT.

The V call is TRBV7-9, the J call TRBJ1-2, with D tentatively TRBD1 (5 bases). The CDR3 covers 18 residues. Germline lookup yields CDR1 SEHNR and CDR2 FQNEAQ (reference sequence). Deletions cut 5 bases from V and 1 base from J, with 23 bases between. CDR3 nucleotides: TGTGCCAGCAGCACCCGACAGCCTAAAAACCCGGATAACTATGGCTACACCTTC. It translates to CASSTRQPKNPDNYGYTF.

The chain links TRBV3-1 (or the pseudogene TRBV3-2) to TRBJ1-1; a possible D gene is TRBD1 (6 bases). Germline CDR1 and CDR2: LGHDT and YNNKEL (reference sequence). V was pared by 3 bases and J by 1 base, with 12 bases between. The CDR3 extends over 15 amino acids. CDR3 protein: CASSHEQGGNTEAFF. Here the CDR3 DNA reads TGTGCCAGCAGCCATGAACAAGGGGGGAACACTGAAGCTTTCTTT.